This TCR beta chain was retrieved from a study of CD8+ T cells in alopecia areata. Study summary: Scalp area affected, as a percentage, set the severity score of treated patients. General observations from the study: Many expanded lesional clones remained in scalp and blood on tofacitinib.

Specified treatment: oral pan-JAK inhibitor, 5-10 mg twice daily. The V and J ends lost 7 bases and 9 bases respectively, with 20 bases between them. Germline-derived CDR1 and CDR2 are SQVTM and ANQGSEA. The CDR3 is 13 amino acids. This clone was counted a few times. Its specificity is unknown. The authors extracted RNA and reverse transcribed it into cDNA as the sequencing template. Sequencing was performed with immunoSEQ multiplex PCR; in TCRdb, only in-frame clones are kept and a portion is missing. Among 150,000 to 200,000 clones listed, roughly 46% were seen once. The rearrangement links TRBV29-1 to TRBJ2-3; the D gene is possibly TRBD2 (6 bases). The sequence was collected from a human donor with alopecia areata. Source: CD8+ T cells sorted from blood, taken at week 52, from a patient treated with tofacitinib. CDR3 DNA sequence: TGCAGCGCGGAGGGGTTCTCTAGCGCGACGCAGTATTTT. It translates to CSAEGFSSATQYF.